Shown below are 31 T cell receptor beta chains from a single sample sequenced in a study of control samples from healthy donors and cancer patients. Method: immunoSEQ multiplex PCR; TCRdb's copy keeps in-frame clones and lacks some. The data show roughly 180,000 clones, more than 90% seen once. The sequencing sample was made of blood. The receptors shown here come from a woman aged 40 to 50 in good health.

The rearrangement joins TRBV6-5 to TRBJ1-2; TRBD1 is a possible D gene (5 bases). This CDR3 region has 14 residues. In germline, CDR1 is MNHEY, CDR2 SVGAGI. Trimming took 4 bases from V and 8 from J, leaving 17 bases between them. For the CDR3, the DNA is TGTGCCAGCAGTTCAGGAGGGGCCTGGGGAGGCTACACCTTC. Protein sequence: CASSSGGAWGGYTF.

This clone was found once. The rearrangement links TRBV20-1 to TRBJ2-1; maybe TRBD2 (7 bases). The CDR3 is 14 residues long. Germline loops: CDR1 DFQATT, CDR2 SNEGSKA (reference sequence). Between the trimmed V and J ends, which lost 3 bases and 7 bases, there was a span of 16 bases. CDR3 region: CSASGGAGMNEQFF. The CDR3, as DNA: TGCAGTGCTAGTGGGGGGGCCGGTATGAATGAGCAGTTCTTC.

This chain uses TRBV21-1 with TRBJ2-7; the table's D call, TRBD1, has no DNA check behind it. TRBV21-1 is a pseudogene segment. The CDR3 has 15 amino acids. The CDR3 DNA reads TGTGCCAGCAGCAAAGATGGGCCCCAGACGTGCGAGCAGTACTTC. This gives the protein CASSKDGPQTCEQYF.

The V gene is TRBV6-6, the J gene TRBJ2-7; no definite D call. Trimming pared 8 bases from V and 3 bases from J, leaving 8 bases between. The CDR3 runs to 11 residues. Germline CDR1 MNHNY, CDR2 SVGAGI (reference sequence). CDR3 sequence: CASREYYEQYF. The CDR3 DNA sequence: TGTGCCAGCCGCGAGTACTACGAGCAGTACTTC.

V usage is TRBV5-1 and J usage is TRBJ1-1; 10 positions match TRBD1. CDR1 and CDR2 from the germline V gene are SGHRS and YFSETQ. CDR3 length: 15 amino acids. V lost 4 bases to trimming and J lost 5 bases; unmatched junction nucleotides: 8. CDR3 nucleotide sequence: TGCGCCAGCAGCATGACAGGGGGCGCGATGACTGAAGCTTTCTTT. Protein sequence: CASSMTGGAMTEAFF.

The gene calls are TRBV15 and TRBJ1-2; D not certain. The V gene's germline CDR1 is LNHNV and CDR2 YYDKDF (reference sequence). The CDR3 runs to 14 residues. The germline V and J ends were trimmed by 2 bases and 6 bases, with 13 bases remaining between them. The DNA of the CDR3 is TGTGCCACCAGCAGACTCGATCCTGGTCATGGCTACACCTTC. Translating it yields CATSRLDPGHGYTF.

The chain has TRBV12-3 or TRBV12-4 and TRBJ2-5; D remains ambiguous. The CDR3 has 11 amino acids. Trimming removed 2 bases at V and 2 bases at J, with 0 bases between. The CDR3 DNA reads TGTGCCAGCAGTTTACAAGAGACCCAGTACTTC. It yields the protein CASSLQETQYF.

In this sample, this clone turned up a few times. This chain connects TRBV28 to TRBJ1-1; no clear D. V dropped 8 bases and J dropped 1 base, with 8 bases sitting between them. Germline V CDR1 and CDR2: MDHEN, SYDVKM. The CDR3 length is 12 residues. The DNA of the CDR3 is TGTGCCAGCTGGGTTACGAACACTGAAGCTTTCTTT. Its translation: CASWVTNTEAFF.

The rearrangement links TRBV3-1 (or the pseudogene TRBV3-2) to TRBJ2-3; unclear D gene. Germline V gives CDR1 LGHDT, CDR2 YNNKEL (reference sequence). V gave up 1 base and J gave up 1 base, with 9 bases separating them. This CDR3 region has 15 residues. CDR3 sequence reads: CASSQVLDRTDTQYF. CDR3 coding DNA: TGTGCCAGCAGCCAAGTCCTAGACCGCACAGATACGCAGTATTTT.

The CDR3 is CASSLGDSTGANVLTF. In DNA, the CDR3 is TGCGCCAGCAGCTTGGGGGACAGTACTGGGGCCAACGTCCTGACTTTC. This chain connects TRBV5-1 to TRBJ2-6; 7 bases are shared with TRBD1. This CDR3 is built from 16 residues. The ends lost 0 bases at V and 2 bases at J; junction bases unmatched: 2. Germline V gene lookup returns CDR1 SGHRS and CDR2 YFSETQ. The complete variable domain, with remaining parts taken from reference TRBV5-1 and TRBJ2-6, reads KAGVTQTPRYLIKTRGQQVTLSCSPISGHRSVSWYQQTPGQGLQFLFEYFSETQRNKGNFPGRFSGRQFSNSRSEMNVSTLELGDSALYLCASSLGDSTGANVLTFGAGSRLTVL.

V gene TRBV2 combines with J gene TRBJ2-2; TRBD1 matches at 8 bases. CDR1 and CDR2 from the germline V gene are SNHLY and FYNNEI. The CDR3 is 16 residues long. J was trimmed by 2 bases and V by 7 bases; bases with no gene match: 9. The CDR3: CASTTRGLVNTGELFF. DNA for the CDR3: TGTGCCAGCACGACCAGGGGGCTCGTCAACACCGGGGAGCTGTTTTTT.

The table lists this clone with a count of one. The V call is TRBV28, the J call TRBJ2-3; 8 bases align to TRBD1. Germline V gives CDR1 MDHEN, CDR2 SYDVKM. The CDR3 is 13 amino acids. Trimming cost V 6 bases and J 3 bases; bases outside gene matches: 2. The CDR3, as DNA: TGTGCCAGCAGAACAGGGGGGACAGATACGCAGTATTTT. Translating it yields CASRTGGTDTQYF. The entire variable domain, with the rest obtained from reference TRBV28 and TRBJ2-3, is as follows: DVKVTQSSRYLVKRTGEKVFLECVQDMDHENMFWYRQDPGLGLRLIYFSYDVKMKEKGDIPEGYSVSREKKERFSLILESASTNQTSMYLCASRTGGTDTQYFGPGTRLTVL.

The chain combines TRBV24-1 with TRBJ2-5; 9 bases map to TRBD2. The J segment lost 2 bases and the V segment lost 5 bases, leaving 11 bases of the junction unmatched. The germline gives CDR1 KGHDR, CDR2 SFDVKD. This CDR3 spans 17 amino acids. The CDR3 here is CATSVASGAATQETQYF. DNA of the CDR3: TGTGCCACCAGTGTGGCTAGCGGGGCTGCAACTCAAGAGACCCAGTACTTC.

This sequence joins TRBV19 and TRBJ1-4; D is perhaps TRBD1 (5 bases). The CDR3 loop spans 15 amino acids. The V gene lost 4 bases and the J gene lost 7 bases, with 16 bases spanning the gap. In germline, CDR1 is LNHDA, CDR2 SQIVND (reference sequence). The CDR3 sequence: CASSTTGTAIEKLFF. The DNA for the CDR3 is TGTGCCAGTAGTACCACCGGGACTGCTATTGAAAAACTGTTTTTT.

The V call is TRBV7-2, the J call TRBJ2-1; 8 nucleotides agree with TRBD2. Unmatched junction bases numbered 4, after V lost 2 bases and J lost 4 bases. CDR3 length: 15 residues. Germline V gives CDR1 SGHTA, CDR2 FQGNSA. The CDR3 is CASSLLGLEYNEQFF. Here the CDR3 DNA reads TGTGCCAGCAGCTTACTGGGACTAGAATACAATGAGCAGTTCTTC.

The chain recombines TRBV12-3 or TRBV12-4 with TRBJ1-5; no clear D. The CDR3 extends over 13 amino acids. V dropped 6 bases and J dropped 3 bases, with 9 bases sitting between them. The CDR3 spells CASSLQPNQPQHF. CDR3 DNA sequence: TGTGCCAGCAGCCTACAACCCAATCAGCCCCAGCATTTT.

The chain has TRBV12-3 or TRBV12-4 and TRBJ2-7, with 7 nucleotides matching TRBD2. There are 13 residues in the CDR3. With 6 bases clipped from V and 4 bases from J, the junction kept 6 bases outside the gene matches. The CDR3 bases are TGTGCCAGCAGGCTAGCGGAGCTTTACGAGCAGTACTTC. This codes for CASRLAELYEQYF.

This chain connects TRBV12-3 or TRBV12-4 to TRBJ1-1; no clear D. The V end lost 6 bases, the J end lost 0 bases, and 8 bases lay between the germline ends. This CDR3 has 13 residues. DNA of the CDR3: TGTGCCAGCAGCCGGAAGATGAACACTGAAGCTTTCTTT. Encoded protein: CASSRKMNTEAFF.

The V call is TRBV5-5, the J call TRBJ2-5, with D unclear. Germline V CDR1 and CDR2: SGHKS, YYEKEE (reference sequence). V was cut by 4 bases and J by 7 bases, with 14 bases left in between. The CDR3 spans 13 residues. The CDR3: CASSEVGGLTQYF. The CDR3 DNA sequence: TGTGCCAGCAGCGAGGTCGGCGGCTTGACCCAGTACTTC.

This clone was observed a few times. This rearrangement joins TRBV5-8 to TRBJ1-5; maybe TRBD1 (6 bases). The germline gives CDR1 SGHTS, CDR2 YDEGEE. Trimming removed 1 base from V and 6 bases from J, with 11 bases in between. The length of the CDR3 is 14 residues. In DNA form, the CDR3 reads TGTGCCAGCAGCTTGACAGGGTCGGGTCAGCCCCAGCATTTT. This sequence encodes CASSLTGSGQPQHF.

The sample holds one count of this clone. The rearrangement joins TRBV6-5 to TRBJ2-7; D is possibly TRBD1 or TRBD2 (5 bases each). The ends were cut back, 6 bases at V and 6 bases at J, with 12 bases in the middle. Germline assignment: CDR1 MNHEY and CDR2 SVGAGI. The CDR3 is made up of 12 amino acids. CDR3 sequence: CASSGALLEQYF. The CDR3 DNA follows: TGTGCCAGCAGCGGGGCCCTCCTCGAGCAGTACTTC.

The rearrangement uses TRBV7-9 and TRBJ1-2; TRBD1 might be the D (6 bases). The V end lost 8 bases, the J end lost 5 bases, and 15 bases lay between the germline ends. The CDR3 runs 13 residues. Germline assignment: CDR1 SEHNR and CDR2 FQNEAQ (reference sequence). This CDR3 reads CASGLDRGYGYTF. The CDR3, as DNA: TGTGCCAGCGGATTGGACAGAGGGTATGGCTACACCTTC.

Written as DNA, the CDR3 is TGTGCCAGCAGTTACGAGGGGCCCAATCAGCCCCAGCATTTT. It encodes CASSYEGPNQPQHF. This chain uses TRBV6-5 with TRBJ1-5; the D gene is possibly TRBD1 (5 bases). The V gene's germline CDR1 is MNHEY and CDR2 SVGAGI. The CDR3 loop spans 14 amino acids. The ends were cut back, 2 bases at V and 3 bases at J, with 8 bases in the middle.

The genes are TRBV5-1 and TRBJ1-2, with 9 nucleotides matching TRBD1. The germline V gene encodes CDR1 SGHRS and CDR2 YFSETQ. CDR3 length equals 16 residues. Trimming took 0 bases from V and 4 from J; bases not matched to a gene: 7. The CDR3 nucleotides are TGCGCCAGCAGCTTGGGACCACAGGGGGCTGGCTATGGCTACACCTTC. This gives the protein CASSLGPQGAGYGYTF.

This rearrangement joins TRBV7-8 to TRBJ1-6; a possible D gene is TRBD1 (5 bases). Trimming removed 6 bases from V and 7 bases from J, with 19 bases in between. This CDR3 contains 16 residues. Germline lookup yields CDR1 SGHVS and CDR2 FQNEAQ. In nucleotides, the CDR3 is TGTGCCAGCAGTCCCACTGCAGGGAATCAGAATTCACCCCTCCACTTT. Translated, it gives CASSPTAGNQNSPLHF.

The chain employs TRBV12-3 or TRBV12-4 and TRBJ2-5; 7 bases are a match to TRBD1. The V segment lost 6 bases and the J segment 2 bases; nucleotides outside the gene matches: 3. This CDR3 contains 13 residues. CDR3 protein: CASREQGQETQYF. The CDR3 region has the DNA TGTGCCAGCAGGGAACAGGGGCAAGAGACCCAGTACTTC.

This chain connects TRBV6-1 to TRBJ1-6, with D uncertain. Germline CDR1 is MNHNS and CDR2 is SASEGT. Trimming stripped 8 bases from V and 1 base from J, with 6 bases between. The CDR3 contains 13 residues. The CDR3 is CASLLSYNSPLHF. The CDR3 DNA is TGTGCCAGCCTTCTTTCCTATAATTCACCCCTCCACTTT.

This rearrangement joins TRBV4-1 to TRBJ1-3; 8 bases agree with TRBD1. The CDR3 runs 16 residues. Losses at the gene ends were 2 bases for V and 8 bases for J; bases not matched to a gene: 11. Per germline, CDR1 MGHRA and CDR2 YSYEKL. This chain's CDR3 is CASSQLSGQGGYTIYF. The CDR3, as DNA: TGCGCCAGCAGCCAACTGTCCGGACAGGGTGGGTACACCATATATTTT.

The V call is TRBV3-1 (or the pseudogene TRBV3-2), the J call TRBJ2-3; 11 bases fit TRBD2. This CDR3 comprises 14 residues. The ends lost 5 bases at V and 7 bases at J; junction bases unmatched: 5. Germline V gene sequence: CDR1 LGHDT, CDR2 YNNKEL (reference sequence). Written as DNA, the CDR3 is TGTGCCAGCAGCGTTAGCGGGGGGGGGTATACGCAGTATTTT. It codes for CASSVSGGGYTQYF.

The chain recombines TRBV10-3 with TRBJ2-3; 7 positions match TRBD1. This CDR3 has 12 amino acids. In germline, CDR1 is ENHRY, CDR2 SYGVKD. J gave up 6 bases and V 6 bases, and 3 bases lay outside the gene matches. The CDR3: CAISVQGDTQYF. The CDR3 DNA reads TGTGCCATCAGCGTACAGGGGGATACGCAGTATTTT.

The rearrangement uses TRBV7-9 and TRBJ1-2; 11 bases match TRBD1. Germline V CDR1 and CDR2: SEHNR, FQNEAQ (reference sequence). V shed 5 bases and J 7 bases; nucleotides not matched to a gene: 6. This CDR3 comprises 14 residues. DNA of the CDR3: TGTGCCAGCAGCGAGGCCGGGACAGGGGGTGGCTACACCTTC. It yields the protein CASSEAGTGGGYTF.